Listed below are T cell receptor beta chains from one sample, sequenced in a study of CD8+ T cells in alopecia areata. Method: immunoSEQ multiplex PCR; TCRdb's copy keeps in-frame clones and lacks some. The sample includes 120,000 or so clones, around 60% of them seen just once. Material: CD4+ T cells sorted from blood, obtained at week 4, from a patient treated with tofacitinib. The receptor set was obtained from a human donor with alopecia areata. The CDR3 runs from the conserved cysteine through the conserved F or W. D genes are given only for firm matches. Clone size, where shown, is once, few, many, or a class for clones that have expanded.

>TRBV11-2|-|TRBJ1-6|-
CASSYRVDSPLHF
TGTGCCAGCAGCTACAGGGTAGATTCACCCCTCCACTTT
>TRBV10-3|-|TRBJ2-3|-
CAISDGFTDTQYF
TGTGCCATCAGTGACGGATTCACAGATACGCAGTATTTT
>TRBV15|TRBD2|TRBJ2-1|-
CATSRGPSAGGFNNEQFF
TGTGCCACCAGCAGAGGCCCGTCAGCGGGAGGGTTTAACAATGAGCAGTTCTTC
>TRBV29-1|TRBD1|TRBJ2-2|-
CSVEEGDRATGELFF
TGCAGCGTTGAAGAAGGGGACAGGGCCACCGGGGAGCTGTTTTTT
>TRBV30|-|TRBJ1-5|-
CAWSAGSTQLGQPQHF
TGTGCCTGGAGTGCCGGGTCTACCCAATTGGGTCAGCCCCAGCATTTT
>TRBV29-1|-|TRBJ2-7|-
CSVGGVGGYEQYF
TGCAGCGTTGGGGGAGTTGGCGGATACGAGCAGTACTTC
>TRBV28|-|TRBJ2-7|-
CASSSPGIAGEQYF
TGTGCCAGCAGTTCCCCAGGAATCGCGGGCGAGCAGTACTTC
>TRBV29-1|TRBD2|TRBJ2-3|few
CSVARTSGAADTQYF
TGCAGCGTTGCTAGGACTAGCGGGGCGGCAGATACGCAGTATTTT
>TRBV30|-|TRBJ2-5|few
CAWSAKVTQYF
TGTGCCTGGAGTGCGAAGGTGACCCAGTACTTC
>TRBV4-1|-|TRBJ1-2|once
CASSQALRGGYTF
TGCGCCAGCAGCCAAGCTCTAAGGGGGGGCTACACCTTC
>TRBV6-5|-|TRBJ1-5|-
CAISEQGGENQPQHF
TGTGCCATCAGCGAGCAAGGGGGGGAAAATCAGCCCCAGCATTTT
>TRBV30|-|TRBJ2-2|-
CAWSVLRAEGTGELFF
TGTGCCTGGAGTGTACTCCGGGCAGAGGGGACCGGGGAGCTGTTTTTT
>TRBV9|TRBD1|TRBJ1-4|-
CASSVTGGTEKLFF
TGTGCCAGCAGCGTAACAGGGGGGACCGAAAAACTGTTTTTT
>TRBV29-1|TRBD2|TRBJ2-3|few
CSVDRLAGGRVQYF
TGCAGCGTTGATAGGCTAGCGGGGGGGCGTGTGCAGTATTTT
>TRBV7-9|-|TRBJ2-7|-
CASSFLEENEQYF
TGTGCCAGCAGCTTCCTCGAAGAGAACGAGCAGTACTTC
>TRBV11-2|TRBD1|TRBJ1-6|-
CASSLNRGTAGSPLHF
TGTGCCAGCAGCTTAAACAGGGGTACGGCGGGTTCACCCCTCCACTTT
>TRBV29-1|TRBD1|TRBJ2-5|-
CSIIPGQGIETQYF
TGCAGCATTATTCCGGGACAGGGAATAGAGACCCAGTACTTC
>TRBV4-3|-|TRBJ1-5|-
CASSQDFREGKPQHF
TGCGCCAGCAGCCAAGATTTCAGGGAGGGGAAGCCCCAGCATTTT
>TRBV9|-|TRBJ2-3|-
CASSVTIGIQRSTDTQYF
TGTGCCAGCAGCGTAACGATTGGGATCCAAAGAAGCACAGATACGCAGTATTTT
>TRBV30|-|TRBJ2-6|few
CAWTSDSSGANVLTF
TGTGCCTGGACTAGCGATAGCTCTGGGGCCAACGTCCTGACTTTC
>TRBV2|-|TRBJ2-2|-
CASSEPQANTGELFF
TGTGCCAGCAGTGAACCGCAGGCAAACACCGGGGAGCTGTTTTTT
>TRBV30|-|TRBJ1-6|-
CACHSGPSQAF
TGTGCCTGCCATAGCGGACCGTCACAGGCTTTT
>TRBV29-1|-|TRBJ1-1|-
CSVRENTEAFF
TGCAGCGTCCGAGAGAACACTGAAGCTTTCTTT
>TRBV4-1|TRBD1|TRBJ2-2|-
CASSHRQGGTGELFF
TGCGCCAGCAGCCATCGACAGGGGGGAACCGGGGAGCTGTTTTTT
>TRBV7-2|-|TRBJ1-4|-
CASSLATGNEKLFF
TGTGCCAGCAGCTTGGCGACGGGGAATGAAAAACTGTTTTTT
>TRBV5-6|-|TRBJ1-1|-
CASSSGTSNTEAFF
TGTGCCAGCAGCTCCGGGACATCGAACACTGAAGCTTTCTTT
>TRBV29-1|-|TRBJ2-7|-
CSVGSREYEQYF
TGCAGCGTTGGAAGCAGAGAATACGAGCAGTACTTC
>TRBV30|-|TRBJ1-1|once
CAWSVPGHLRTEAFF
TGTGCCTGGAGTGTCCCGGGACACTTAAGGACTGAAGCTTTCTTT
>TRBV7-6|-|TRBJ2-5|once
CASSLAKLETQYF
TGTGCCAGCAGCTTAGCGAAACTTGAGACCCAGTACTTC
>TRBV6-5|TRBD1|TRBJ1-5|-
CASSPTGIYQPQHF
TGTGCCAGCAGCCCGACAGGGATCTATCAGCCCCAGCATTTT
>TRBV11-2|-|TRBJ2-5|few
CASSLNGGRQETQYF
TGTGCCAGCAGCTTAAACGGCGGCAGACAAGAGACCCAGTACTTC
>TRBV20-1|-|TRBJ1-6|-
CSASIDSPLHF
TGCAGTGCTAGTATCGATTCACCCCTCCACTTT
>TRBV5-4|-|TRBJ1-2|-
CASSLVEGFYGYTF
TGTGCCAGCAGCTTGGTAGAGGGCTTCTATGGCTACACCTTC
>TRBV9|TRBD1|TRBJ1-6|-
CASSITGTGNSPLHF
TGTGCCAGCAGCATTACCGGGACAGGGAATTCACCCCTCCACTTT
>TRBV2|TRBD1|TRBJ2-5|-
CASSEGQGKGETQYF
TGTGCCAGCAGCGAGGGACAGGGTAAAGGAGAGACCCAGTACTTC
>TRBV7-8|-|TRBJ1-1|-
CASSFDFVNTEAFF
TGTGCCAGCAGCTTTGATTTCGTGAACACTGAAGCTTTCTTT
>TRBV2|TRBD2|TRBJ2-2|-
CASSPTSGEAGELFF
TGTGCCAGCAGTCCCACTAGCGGGGAGGCCGGGGAGCTGTTTTTT
>TRBV2|-|TRBJ2-1|-
CASKTTRDLDEQFF
TGTGCCAGCAAAACAACTAGGGACCTCGATGAGCAGTTCTTC
>TRBV15|-|TRBJ1-2|-
CATSRDVAGREGYTF
TGTGCCACCAGCAGAGATGTCGCAGGGAGGGAGGGCTACACCTTC
>TRBV5-1|-|TRBJ2-1|-
CASSLEGVGDGNEQFF
TGCGCCAGCAGCTTGGAAGGTGTGGGAGACGGCAATGAGCAGTTCTTC
>TRBV27|TRBD2|TRBJ2-1|-
CASSRTSGFSYNEQFF
TGTGCCAGCAGTCGGACTAGCGGGTTCTCCTACAATGAGCAGTTCTTC
>TRBV7-3|-|TRBJ1-1|-
CASSLTQGGTEAFF
TGTGCCAGCAGCTTAACCCAGGGCGGCACTGAAGCTTTCTTT
>TRBV5-6|-|TRBJ2-3|few
CASSPVAIGGDTQYF
TGTGCCAGCAGCCCGGTTGCTATAGGGGGAGATACGCAGTATTTT
>TRBV7-6|TRBD2|TRBJ2-5|-
CASSPGASGETQYF
TGTGCCAGCAGCCCCGGAGCTAGCGGGGAGACCCAGTACTTC
>TRBV4-2|-|TRBJ2-2|few
CASSQDTNTGELFF
TGTGCCAGCAGCCAAGATACGAACACCGGGGAGCTGTTTTTT
>TRBV7-2|TRBD2|TRBJ2-2|-
CASKLAGDTGELFF
TGTGCCAGCAAACTAGCGGGGGACACCGGGGAGCTGTTTTTT
>TRBV7-2|-|TRBJ1-5|-
CASSLDRQPQHF
TGTGCCAGCAGCTTAGACCGTCAGCCCCAGCATTTT
>TRBV4-1|-|TRBJ2-3|-
CASSPTPVVAGTDTQYF
TGCGCCAGCAGCCCCACGCCCGTAGTCGCTGGCACAGATACGCAGTATTTT
>TRBV15|-|TRBJ1-5|few
CATSRVGGSGNQPQHF
TGTGCCACCAGCAGAGTGGGGGGCTCAGGCAATCAGCCCCAGCATTTT
>TRBV7-3|-|TRBJ2-3|once
CASSPGFGADTQYF
TGTGCCAGCAGCCCGGGGTTCGGAGCAGATACGCAGTATTTT
>TRBV7-2|-|TRBJ2-7|few
CASSLGTGSYEQYF
TGTGCCAGCAGCTTAGGGACCGGCTCCTACGAGCAGTACTTC
>TRBV7-2|TRBD2|TRBJ2-2|few
CASSPGLAGETGELFF
TGTGCCAGCAGCCCCGGACTAGCGGGGGAGACCGGGGAGCTGTTTTTT